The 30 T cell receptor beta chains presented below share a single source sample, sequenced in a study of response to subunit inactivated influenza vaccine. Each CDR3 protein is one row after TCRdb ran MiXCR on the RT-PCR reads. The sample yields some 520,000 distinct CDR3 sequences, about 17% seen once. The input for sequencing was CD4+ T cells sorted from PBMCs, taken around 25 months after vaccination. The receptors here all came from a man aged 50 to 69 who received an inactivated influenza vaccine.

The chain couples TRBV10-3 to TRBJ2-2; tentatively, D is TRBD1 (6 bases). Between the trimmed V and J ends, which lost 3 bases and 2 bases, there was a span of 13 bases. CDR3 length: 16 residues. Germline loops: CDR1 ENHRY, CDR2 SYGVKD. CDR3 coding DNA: TGTGCCATCAGTGAAAATAACAGGGCTAACACCGGGGAGCTGTTTTTT. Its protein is CAISENNRANTGELFF.

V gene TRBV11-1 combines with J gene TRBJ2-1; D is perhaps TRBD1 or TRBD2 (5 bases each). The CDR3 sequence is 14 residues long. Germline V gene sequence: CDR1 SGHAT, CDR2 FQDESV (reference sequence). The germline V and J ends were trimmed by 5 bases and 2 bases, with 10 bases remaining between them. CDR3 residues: CASSLGRAYNEQFF. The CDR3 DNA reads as TGTGCCAGCAGCCTGGGACGTGCCTACAATGAGCAGTTCTTC.

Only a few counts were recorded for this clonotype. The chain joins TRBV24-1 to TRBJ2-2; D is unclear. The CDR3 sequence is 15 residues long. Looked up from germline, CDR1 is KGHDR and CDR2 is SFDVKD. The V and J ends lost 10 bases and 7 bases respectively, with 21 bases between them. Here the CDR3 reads CATQSLRASGGELFF. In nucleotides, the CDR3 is TGTGCCACTCAATCCCTCCGGGCCTCAGGCGGGGAGCTGTTTTTT.

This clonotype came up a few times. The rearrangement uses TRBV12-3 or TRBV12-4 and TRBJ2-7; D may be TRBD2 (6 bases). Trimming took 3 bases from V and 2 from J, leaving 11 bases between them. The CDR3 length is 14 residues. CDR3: CASSFAGQTYEQYF. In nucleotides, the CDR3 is TGTGCCAGCAGTTTTGCGGGGCAGACCTACGAGCAGTACTTC.

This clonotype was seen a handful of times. For the CDR3, the DNA is TGTGCCAGCAGTATCCCAGGACAGGGCTTGGAAAAACTGTTTTTT. It specifies CASSIPGQGLEKLFF. The chain joins TRBV28 to TRBJ1-4, with TRBD1 matching 8 bases. The germline CDR1 and CDR2 sequences are MDHEN and SYDVKM. The CDR3 length is 15 residues. Germline trimming cut 5 bases from V and 8 bases from J; bases unmatched to any gene: 10. Full variable domain (outside the CDR3, taken from reference TRBV28 and TRBJ1-4): DVKVTQSSRYLVKRTGEKVFLECVQDMDHENMFWYRQDPGLGLRLIYFSYDVKMKEKGDIPEGYSVSREKKERFSLILESASTNQTSMYLCASSIPGQGLEKLFFGSGTQLSVL.

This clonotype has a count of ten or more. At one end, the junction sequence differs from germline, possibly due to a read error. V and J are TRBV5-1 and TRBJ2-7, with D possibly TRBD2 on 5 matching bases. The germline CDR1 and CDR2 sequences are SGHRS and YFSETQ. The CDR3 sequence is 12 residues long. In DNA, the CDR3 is TGCGCCAGCAGCCACTCTCTAGCAGCTCGGAACTTC. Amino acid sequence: CASSHSLAARNF.

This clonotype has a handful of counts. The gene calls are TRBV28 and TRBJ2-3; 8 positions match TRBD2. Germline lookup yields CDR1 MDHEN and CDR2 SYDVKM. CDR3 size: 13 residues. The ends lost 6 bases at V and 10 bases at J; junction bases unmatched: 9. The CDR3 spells CASSSGGRPAQYF. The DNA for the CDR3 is TGTGCCAGCAGCAGCGGGGGTCGTCCTGCGCAGTATTTT.

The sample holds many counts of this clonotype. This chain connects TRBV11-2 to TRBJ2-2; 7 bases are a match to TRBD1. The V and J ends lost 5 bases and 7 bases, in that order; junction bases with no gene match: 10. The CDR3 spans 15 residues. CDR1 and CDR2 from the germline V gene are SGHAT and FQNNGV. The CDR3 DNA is TGTGCCAGCAGCGTGGACAGGCAGCACCTCGGGGAGCTGTTTTTT. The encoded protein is CASSVDRQHLGELFF.

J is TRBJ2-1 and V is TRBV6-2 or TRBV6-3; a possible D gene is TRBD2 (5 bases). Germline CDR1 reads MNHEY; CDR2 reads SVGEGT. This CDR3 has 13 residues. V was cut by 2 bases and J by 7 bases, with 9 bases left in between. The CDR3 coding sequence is TGTGCCAGCAGTTACCGGGGTGGGAATGAGCAGTTCTTC. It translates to CASSYRGGNEQFF.

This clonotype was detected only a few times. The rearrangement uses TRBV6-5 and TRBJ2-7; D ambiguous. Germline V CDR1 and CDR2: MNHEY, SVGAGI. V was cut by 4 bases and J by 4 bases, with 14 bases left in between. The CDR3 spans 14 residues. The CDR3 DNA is TGTGCCAGCAGTTCAGCCCTGGGAAGTTACGAGCAGTACTTC. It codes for CASSSALGSYEQYF.

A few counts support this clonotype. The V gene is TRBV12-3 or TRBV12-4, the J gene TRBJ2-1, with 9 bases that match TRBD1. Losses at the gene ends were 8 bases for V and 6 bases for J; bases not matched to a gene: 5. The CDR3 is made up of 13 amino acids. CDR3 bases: TGTGCCAGCCGACAGGGGGAGTTCAATGAGCAGTTCTTC. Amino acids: CASRQGEFNEQFF.

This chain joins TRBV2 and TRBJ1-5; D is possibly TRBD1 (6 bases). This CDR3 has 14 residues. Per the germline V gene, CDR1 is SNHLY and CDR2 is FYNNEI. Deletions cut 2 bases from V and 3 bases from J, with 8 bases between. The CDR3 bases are TGTGCCAGCAGTGAATCGGGACACAATCAGCCCCAGCATTTT. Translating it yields CASSESGHNQPQHF.

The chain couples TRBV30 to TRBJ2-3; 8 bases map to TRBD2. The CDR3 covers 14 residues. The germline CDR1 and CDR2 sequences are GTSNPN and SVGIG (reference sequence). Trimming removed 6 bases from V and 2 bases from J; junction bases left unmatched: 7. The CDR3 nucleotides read TGTGCCTGCCCTGGACTAGCTCCCACAGATACGCAGTATTTT. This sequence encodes CACPGLAPTDTQYF.

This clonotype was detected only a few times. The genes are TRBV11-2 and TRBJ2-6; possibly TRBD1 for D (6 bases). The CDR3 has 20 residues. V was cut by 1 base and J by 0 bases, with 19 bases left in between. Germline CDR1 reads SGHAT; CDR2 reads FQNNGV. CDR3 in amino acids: CASSLVFFRDIHSGANVLTF. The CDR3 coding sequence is TGTGCCAGCAGCTTAGTATTTTTCCGGGACATACACTCTGGGGCCAACGTCCTGACTTTC.

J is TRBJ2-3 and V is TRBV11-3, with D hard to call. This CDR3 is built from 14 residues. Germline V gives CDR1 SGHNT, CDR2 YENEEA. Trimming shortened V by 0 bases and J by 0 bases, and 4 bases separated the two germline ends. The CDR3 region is CASSLDMSTDTQYF. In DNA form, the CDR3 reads TGTGCCAGCAGCTTAGATATGAGCACAGATACGCAGTATTTT.

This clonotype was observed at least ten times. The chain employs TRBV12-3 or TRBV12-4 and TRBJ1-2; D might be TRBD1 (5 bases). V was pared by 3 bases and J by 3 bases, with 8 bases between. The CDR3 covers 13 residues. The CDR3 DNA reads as TGTGCCAGCAGTTTTGACAGTTACTATGGCTACACCTTC. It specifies CASSFDSYYGYTF.

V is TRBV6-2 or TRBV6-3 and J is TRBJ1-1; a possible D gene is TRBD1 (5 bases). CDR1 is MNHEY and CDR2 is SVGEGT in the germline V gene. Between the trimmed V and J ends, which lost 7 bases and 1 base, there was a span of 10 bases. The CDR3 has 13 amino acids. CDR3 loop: CASNGHQNTEAFF. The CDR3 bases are TGTGCCAGCAACGGACATCAGAACACTGAAGCTTTCTTT.

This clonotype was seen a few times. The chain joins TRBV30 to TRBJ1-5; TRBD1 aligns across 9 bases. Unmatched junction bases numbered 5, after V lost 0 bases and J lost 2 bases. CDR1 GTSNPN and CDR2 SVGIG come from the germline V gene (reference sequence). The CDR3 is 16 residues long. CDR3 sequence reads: CAWSVRTGAGNQPQHF. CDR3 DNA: TGTGCCTGGAGTGTACGGACAGGGGCGGGCAATCAGCCCCAGCATTTT.

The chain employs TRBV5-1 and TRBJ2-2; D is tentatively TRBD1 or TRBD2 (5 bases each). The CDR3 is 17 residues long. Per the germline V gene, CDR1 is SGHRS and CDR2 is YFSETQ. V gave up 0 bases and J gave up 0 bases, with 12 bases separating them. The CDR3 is CASSLAGQPANTGELFF. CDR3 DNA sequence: TGCGCCAGCAGCTTGGCGGGGCAGCCAGCGAACACCGGGGAGCTGTTTTTT.

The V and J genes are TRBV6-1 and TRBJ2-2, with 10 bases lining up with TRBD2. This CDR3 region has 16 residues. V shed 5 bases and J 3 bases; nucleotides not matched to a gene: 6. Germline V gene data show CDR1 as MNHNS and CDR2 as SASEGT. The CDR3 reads CASSQASGSHTGELFF. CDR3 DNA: TGTGCCAGCAGTCAGGCTAGCGGGAGTCACACCGGGGAGCTGTTTTTT.

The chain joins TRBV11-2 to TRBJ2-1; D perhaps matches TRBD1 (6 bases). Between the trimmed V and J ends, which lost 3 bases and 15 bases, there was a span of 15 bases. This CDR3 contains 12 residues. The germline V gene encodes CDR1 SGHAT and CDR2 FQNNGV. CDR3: CASSLITGQAFF. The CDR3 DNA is TGTGCCAGCAGCTTGATCACAGGGCAGGCGTTCTTC. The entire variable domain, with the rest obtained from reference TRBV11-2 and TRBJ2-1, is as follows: EAGVAQSPRYKIIEKRQSVAFWCNPISGHATLYWYQQILGQGPKLLIQFQNNGVVDDSQLPKDRFSAERLKGVDSTLKIQPAKLEDSAVYLCASSLITGQAFFGPGTRLTVL.

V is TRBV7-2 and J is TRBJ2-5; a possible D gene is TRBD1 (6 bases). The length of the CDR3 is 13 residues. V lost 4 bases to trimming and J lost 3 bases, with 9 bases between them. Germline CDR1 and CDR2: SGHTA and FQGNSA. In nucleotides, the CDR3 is TGTGCCAGCAGCTCCCCAGGGGAAGAGACCCAGTACTTC. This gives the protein CASSSPGEETQYF.

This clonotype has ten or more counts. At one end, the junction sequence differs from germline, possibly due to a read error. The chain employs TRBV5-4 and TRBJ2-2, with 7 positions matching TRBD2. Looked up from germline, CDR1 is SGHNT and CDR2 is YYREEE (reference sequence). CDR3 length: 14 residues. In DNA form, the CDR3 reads TGTGCCAGCAGTTTGGCTAGCGGAACCGGGGAGCTGTTTTTT. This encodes CASSLASGTGELFF. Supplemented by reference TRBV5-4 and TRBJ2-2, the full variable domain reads ETGVTQSPTHLIKTRGQQVTLRCSSQSGHNTVSWYQQALGQGPQFIFQYYREEENGRGNFPPRFSGLQFPNYSSELNVNALELDDSALYLCASSLASGTGELFFGEGSRLTVL.

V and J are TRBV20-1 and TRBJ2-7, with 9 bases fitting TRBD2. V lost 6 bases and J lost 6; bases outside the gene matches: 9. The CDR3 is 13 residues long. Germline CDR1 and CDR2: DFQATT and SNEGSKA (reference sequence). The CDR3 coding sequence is TGCAGTGCAGAAAGCGGGAGGTCGACCGAGCAGTACTTC. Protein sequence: CSAESGRSTEQYF.

CDR3 in DNA: TGTGCCAGCAGCTTAGATGGTTTCCAGTACTTC. This translates into CASSLDGFQYF. The chain employs TRBV5-5 and TRBJ2-5; D gene unclear. The CDR3 has 11 amino acids. The V gene's germline CDR1 is SGHKS and CDR2 YYEKEE (reference sequence). Trimming pared 2 bases from V and 10 bases from J, leaving 9 bases between.

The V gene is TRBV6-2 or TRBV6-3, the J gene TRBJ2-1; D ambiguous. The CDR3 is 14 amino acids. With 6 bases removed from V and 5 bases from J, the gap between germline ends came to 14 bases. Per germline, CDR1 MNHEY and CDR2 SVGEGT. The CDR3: CASRARDLDNEQFF. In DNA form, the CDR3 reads TGTGCCAGCAGGGCGAGAGACCTAGACAATGAGCAGTTCTTC.

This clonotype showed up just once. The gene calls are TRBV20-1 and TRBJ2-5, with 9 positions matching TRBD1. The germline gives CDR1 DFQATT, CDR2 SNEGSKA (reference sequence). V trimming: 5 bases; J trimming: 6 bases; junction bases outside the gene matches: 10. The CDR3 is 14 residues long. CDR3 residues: CSAAAGTGRKTQYF. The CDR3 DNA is TGCAGTGCTGCAGCCGGGACAGGGCGAAAGACCCAGTACTTC.

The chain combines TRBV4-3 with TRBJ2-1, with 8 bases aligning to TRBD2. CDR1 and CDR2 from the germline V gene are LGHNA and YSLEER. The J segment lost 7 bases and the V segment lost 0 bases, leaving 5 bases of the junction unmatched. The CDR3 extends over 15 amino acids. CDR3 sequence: CASSQEIAGTNEQFF. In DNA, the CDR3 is TGCGCCAGCAGCCAAGAAATAGCGGGGACGAATGAGCAGTTCTTC.

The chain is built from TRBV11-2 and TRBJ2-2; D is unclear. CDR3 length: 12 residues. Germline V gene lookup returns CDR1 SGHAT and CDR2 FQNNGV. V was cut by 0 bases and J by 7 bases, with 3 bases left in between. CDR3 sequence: CASSLEGGELFF. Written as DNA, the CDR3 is TGTGCCAGCAGCTTAGAGGGCGGGGAGCTGTTTTTT.

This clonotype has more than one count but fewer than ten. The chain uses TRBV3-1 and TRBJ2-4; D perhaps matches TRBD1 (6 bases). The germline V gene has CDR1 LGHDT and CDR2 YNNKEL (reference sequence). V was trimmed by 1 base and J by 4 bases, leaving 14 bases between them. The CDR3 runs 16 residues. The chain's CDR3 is CASSQGDPGHKNIQYF. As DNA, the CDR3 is TGTGCCAGCAGCCAAGGAGATCCGGGACATAAAAACATTCAGTACTTC.